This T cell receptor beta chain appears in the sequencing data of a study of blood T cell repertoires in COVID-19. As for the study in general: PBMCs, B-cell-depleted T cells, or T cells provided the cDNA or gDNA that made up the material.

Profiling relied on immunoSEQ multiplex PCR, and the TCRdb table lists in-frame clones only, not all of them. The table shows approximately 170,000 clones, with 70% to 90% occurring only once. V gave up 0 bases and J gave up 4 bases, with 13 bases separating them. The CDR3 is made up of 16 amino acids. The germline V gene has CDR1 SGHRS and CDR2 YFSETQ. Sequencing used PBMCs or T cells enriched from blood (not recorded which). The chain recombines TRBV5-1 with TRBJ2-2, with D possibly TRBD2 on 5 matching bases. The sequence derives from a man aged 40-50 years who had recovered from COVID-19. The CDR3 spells CASSLAAARGTGELFF. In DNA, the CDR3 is TGCGCCAGCAGCTTGGCAGCGGCTCGGGGCACCGGGGAGCTGTTTTTT.